Below, 30 T cell receptor beta chains from the same sample are listed, as sequenced in a study of blood T cell repertoires in COVID-19. Clones were read by immunoSEQ multiplex PCR, and TCRdb kept only the in-frame ones, dropping some. The data show 150,000 to 200,000 clones, 65% to 80% seen once. Sequencing was carried out using PBMCs or T cells enriched from blood (not recorded which). The receptors were gathered from a woman aged 45-60 years with acute COVID-19.

This chain uses TRBV18 with TRBJ2-2; TRBD1 matches at 7 bases. Trimming at V came to 0 bases and at J to 7 bases, leaving 5 bases not matched to a gene. Germline values: CDR1 KGHSH, CDR2 LQKENI. The CDR3 covers 15 residues. The CDR3 spells CASSPPTRGNGELFF. As DNA, the CDR3 is TGTGCCAGCTCACCACCTACCAGGGGGAACGGGGAGCTGTTTTTT.

The chain recombines TRBV2 with TRBJ1-2; 11 bases line up with TRBD1. The V segment lost 6 bases and the J segment 7 bases; nucleotides outside the gene matches: 10. The CDR3 runs to 15 residues. Germline CDR1 SNHLY, CDR2 FYNNEI. The CDR3 DNA reads TGTGCCAGCAGCGAAAGCGGACAGGGGGCAGGTGGCTACACCTTC. It codes for CASSESGQGAGGYTF.

J is TRBJ1-1 and V is TRBV28; D remains unclear. V lost 5 bases and J 0 bases, leaving 13 bases between the germline ends. The CDR3 sequence is 15 residues long. Germline-derived CDR1 and CDR2 are MDHEN and SYDVKM. The CDR3 bases are TGTGCCAGCAGTCTCCCGGCGGAATTGAACACTGAAGCTTTCTTT. As protein: CASSLPAELNTEAFF. Combining the CDR3 with reference TRBV28 and TRBJ1-1 gives the whole variable domain DVKVTQSSRYLVKRTGEKVFLECVQDMDHENMFWYRQDPGLGLRLIYFSYDVKMKEKGDIPEGYSVSREKKERFSLILESASTNQTSMYLCASSLPAELNTEAFFGQGTRLTVV.

V and J are TRBV5-1 and TRBJ1-4, with D possibly being TRBD1 (5 bases). The CDR3 covers 15 residues. CDR1 is SGHRS and CDR2 is YFSETQ in the germline V gene. V was cut by 0 bases and J by 8 bases, with 14 bases left in between. Here the CDR3 DNA reads TGCGCCAGCAGCTTGGCGAGCAGGGTAGGGGAAAAACTGTTTTTT. Residues: CASSLASRVGEKLFF.

The J gene is TRBJ2-7, the V gene TRBV27; D gene ambiguous. Trimming left V 5 bases short and J 3 bases short, with 5 bases between. The germline V gene has CDR1 MNHEY and CDR2 SMNVEV (reference sequence). This CDR3 comprises 11 residues. The CDR3 sequence: CASSNFYEQYV. The CDR3 nucleotides read TGTGCCAGCAGTAACTTCTACGAGCAGTACGTC.

Only one count was recorded for this clone. The rearrangement links TRBV7-9 to TRBJ1-5; perhaps TRBD1 as D (5 bases). The germline V gene encodes CDR1 SEHNR and CDR2 FQNEAQ (reference sequence). The CDR3 is 13 amino acids. Trimming removed 8 bases at V and 2 bases at J, with 10 bases between. CDR3 sequence reads: CASSWGGNQPQHF. The CDR3 bases are TGTGCCAGCTCATGGGGGGGCAATCAGCCCCAGCATTTT.

This chain links TRBV24-1 with TRBJ1-2; TRBD1 aligns across 9 bases. V was pared by 9 bases and J by 3 bases, with 16 bases of the junction left unmatched. The germline V gene has CDR1 KGHDR and CDR2 SFDVKD. The CDR3 is 17 amino acids. The CDR3 is CATSIGWGTGFYYGYTF. In DNA form, the CDR3 reads TGTGCCACCTCAATAGGGTGGGGGACAGGGTTTTACTATGGCTACACCTTC.

V usage is TRBV6-5 and J usage is TRBJ2-1, with 10 bases aligning to TRBD2. The V gene end was trimmed by 2 bases and the J gene end by 3 bases; junction bases not matched to a gene: 1. There are 15 residues in the CDR3. From germline, CDR1 is MNHEY and CDR2 SVGAGI. As DNA, the CDR3 is TGTGCCAGCAGTTACGGACTAGCGGTCTACAATGAGCAGTTCTTC. Its protein product is CASSYGLAVYNEQFF.

The chain is built from TRBV6-2 or TRBV6-3 and TRBJ1-1; possibly TRBD1 for D (5 bases). Germline V lookup: CDR1 MNHEY, CDR2 SVGEGT. The V end was cut by 5 bases, the J end by 0 bases, with 10 bases between. CDR3 length: 14 residues. The CDR3 sequence: CASSARALNTEAFF. Written as DNA, the CDR3 is TGTGCCAGCAGTGCCAGGGCCTTGAACACTGAAGCTTTCTTT.

This clone was seen once. The chain links TRBV7-9 to TRBJ1-2; D might be TRBD1 (5 bases). The CDR3 totals 14 residues. V was trimmed by 5 bases and J by 2 bases, leaving 12 bases between them. From germline, CDR1 is SEHNR and CDR2 FQNEAQ (reference sequence). As DNA, the CDR3 is TGTGCCAGCAGCACTCAGGGATACAACTATGGCTACACCTTC. Translating it yields CASSTQGYNYGYTF.

The rearrangement joins TRBV6-1 to TRBJ1-2; D unclear. There are 15 residues in the CDR3. The V gene lost 1 base and the J gene lost 0 bases, with 9 bases spanning the gap. The germline CDR1 and CDR2 sequences are MNHNS and SASEGT. The CDR3 DNA is TGTGCCAGCAGTGAAGAGCGGACGGCTAACTATGGCTACACCTTC. Its protein product is CASSEERTANYGYTF.

The chain couples TRBV6-5 to TRBJ2-3; the D gene is possibly TRBD1 (5 bases). Germline values: CDR1 MNHEY, CDR2 SVGAGI. The CDR3 runs 13 residues. V lost 6 bases, J lost 3 bases, and 10 bases lay in between. CDR3 nucleotides: TGTGCCAGCAGACCACAGGTTACAGATACGCAGTATTTT. Residues: CASRPQVTDTQYF.

J is TRBJ1-6 and V is TRBV6-5, with 10 bases identical to TRBD1. V lost 6 bases and J lost 9; bases outside the gene matches: 5. Per germline, CDR1 MNHEY and CDR2 SVGAGI. There are 14 residues in the CDR3. The CDR3 loop is CASSRQGAGSPLHF. The DNA for the CDR3 is TGTGCCAGCAGCAGACAGGGGGCGGGTTCACCCCTCCACTTT.

The V call is TRBV3-1 (or the pseudogene TRBV3-2), the J call TRBJ2-2, with TRBD2 identical over 10 bases. The V segment lost 4 bases and the J segment 7 bases; nucleotides outside the gene matches: 6. CDR3 length: 15 amino acids. CDR1 and CDR2 (germline): LGHDT, YNNKEL (reference sequence). CDR3 sequence: CASSPSGGAGGELFF. Written as DNA, the CDR3 is TGTGCCAGCAGCCCCAGCGGGGGGGCAGGCGGGGAGCTGTTTTTT.

The chain employs TRBV5-4 and TRBJ2-4; possible D gene TRBD2, 6 bases. Trimming took off 0 bases at V and 6 bases at J, with 10 bases between the two ends. CDR1 and CDR2 from the germline V gene are SGHNT and YYREEE (reference sequence). CDR3 size: 14 residues. CDR3 region: CASSLATAGNIQYF. CDR3 nucleotides: TGTGCCAGCAGCTTGGCGACAGCGGGAAACATTCAGTACTTC.

J is TRBJ1-6 and V is TRBV5-1, with 7 positions matching TRBD1. The germline V gene encodes CDR1 SGHRS and CDR2 YFSETQ. Trimming cost V 2 bases and J 0 bases; bases outside gene matches: 5. The CDR3 length is 17 residues. For the CDR3, the DNA is TGCGCCAGCAGCTTAGGCACAGGGGCCTCCTATAATTCACCCCTCCACTTT. Translated: CASSLGTGASYNSPLHF.

This clone was seen once. The chain uses TRBV6-5 and TRBJ1-2, with a possible D match to TRBD1 (5 bases). V gave up 4 bases and J gave up 2 bases, with 11 bases separating them. CDR1 and CDR2 from the germline V gene are MNHEY and SVGAGI. The CDR3 has 14 amino acids. The CDR3 nucleotides read TGTGCCAGCAGTTCTCAACAGGTGAACTATGGCTACACCTTC. Its protein is CASSSQQVNYGYTF.

As concerns this clone: This CDR3 is also generated by other DNA sequences in the sample. The chain joins TRBV28 to TRBJ1-5, with TRBD1 identical over 9 bases. Germline CDR1 is MDHEN and CDR2 is SYDVKM. The CDR3 covers 15 residues. After removal of 6 bases from V and 4 bases from J, the junction contained 7 bases not matched to a gene. CDR3 sequence (DNA): TGTGCCAGCAGCCCTCGACAGGGGGGTAATCAGCCCCAGCATTTT. It encodes CASSPRQGGNQPQHF. Full variable domain (remainder filled in from reference TRBV28 and TRBJ1-5): DVKVTQSSRYLVKRTGEKVFLECVQDMDHENMFWYRQDPGLGLRLIYFSYDVKMKEKGDIPEGYSVSREKKERFSLILESASTNQTSMYLCASSPRQGGNQPQHFGDGTRLSIL.

The chain uses TRBV18 and TRBJ1-2; D is perhaps TRBD1 (6 bases). The CDR3 is made up of 14 amino acids. The germline CDR1 and CDR2 sequences are KGHSH and LQKENI. Trimming stripped 5 bases from V and 4 bases from J, with 14 bases between. CDR3 nucleotide sequence: TGTGCCAGCTCAATGGCAGGGGTGGCCTATGGCTACACCTTC. It translates to CASSMAGVAYGYTF.

This rearrangement joins TRBV11-1 to TRBJ2-3; D is possibly TRBD2 (6 bases). Germline values: CDR1 SGHAT, CDR2 FQDESV (reference sequence). Trimming stripped 5 bases from V and 8 bases from J, with 11 bases between. This CDR3 is built from 12 residues. This chain's CDR3 is CASSRGGATQYF. For the CDR3, the DNA is TGTGCCAGCAGCCGAGGAGGGGCTACGCAGTATTTT.

This clone showed up just a few times. This chain connects TRBV2 to TRBJ1-2; TRBD1 agrees at 12 bases. J gave up 8 bases and V 7 bases, and 8 bases lay outside the gene matches. The CDR3 extends over 14 amino acids. CDR1 and CDR2 from the germline V gene are SNHLY and FYNNEI. The CDR3 sequence: CASTLGQGALGYTF. The CDR3 DNA reads TGTGCCAGCACCTTGGGACAGGGGGCGTTGGGCTACACCTTC. The full variable domain, its missing parts supplied by reference TRBV2 and TRBJ1-2, is EPEVTQTPSHQVTQMGQEVILRCVPISNHLYFYWYRQILGQKVEFLVSFYNNEISEKSEIFDDQFSVERPDGSNFTLKIRSTKLEDSAMYFCASTLGQGALGYTFGSGTRLTVV.

The chain uses TRBV11-2 and TRBJ2-3; the match to TRBD2 covers 9 bases. The V gene end was trimmed by 7 bases and the J gene end by 3 bases; junction bases not matched to a gene: 8. The CDR3 is 15 residues long. CDR1 is SGHAT, CDR2 FQNNGV, per germline. In nucleotides, the CDR3 is TGTGCCAGCACTCTAGGGGCGGGGGGGACAGATACGCAGTATTTT. Protein sequence: CASTLGAGGTDTQYF. Full variable domain (remainder filled in from reference TRBV11-2 and TRBJ2-3): EAGVAQSPRYKIIEKRQSVAFWCNPISGHATLYWYQQILGQGPKLLIQFQNNGVVDDSQLPKDRFSAERLKGVDSTLKIQPAKLEDSAVYLCASTLGAGGTDTQYFGPGTRLTVL.

This clone was seen more than once but under ten times. This chain connects TRBV9 to TRBJ1-3; tentatively, D is TRBD1 (5 bases). Trimming took off 4 bases at V and 0 bases at J, with 17 bases between the two ends. The CDR3 has 17 amino acids. Germline-derived CDR1 and CDR2 are SGDLS and YYNGEE. The CDR3 DNA follows: TGTGCCAGCAGCATTTGGGACGGGGACTTCTCTGGAAACACCATATATTTT. Protein: CASSIWDGDFSGNTIYF. Using reference TRBV9 and TRBJ1-3 for the parts outside the CDR3, the full variable domain is DSGVTQTPKHLITATGQRVTLRCSPRSGDLSVYWYQQSLDQGLQFLIQYYNGEERAKGNILERFSAQQFPDLHSELNLSSLELGDSALYFCASSIWDGDFSGNTIYFGEGSWLTVV.

This clone was detected a few times. CDR3 residues: CASSTGTGSSPLHF. For the CDR3, the DNA is TGTGCCAGCAGCACCGGGACAGGGTCTTCACCCCTCCACTTT. V and J are TRBV7-9 and TRBJ1-6; TRBD1 agrees at 9 bases. The germline gives CDR1 SEHNR, CDR2 FQNEAQ (reference sequence). This CDR3 region has 14 residues. V gave up 5 bases and J gave up 9 bases; unmatched junction bases: 5. The variable domain in full, with the rest retrieved from reference TRBV7-9 and TRBJ1-6, is DTGVSQNPRHKITKRGQNVTFRCDPISEHNRLYWYRQTLGQGPEFLTYFQNEAQLEKSRLLSDRFSAERPKGSFSTLEIQRTEQGDSAMYLCASSTGTGSSPLHFGNGTRLTVT.

The rearrangement links TRBV10-3 to TRBJ1-5; D might be TRBD1 (6 bases). The CDR3 extends over 12 amino acids. Looked up from germline, CDR1 is ENHRY and CDR2 is SYGVKD. V lost 10 bases and J 8 bases, leaving 15 bases between the germline ends. CDR3 protein: CATRDTAKPQHF. The CDR3 region has the DNA TGTGCCACTCGGGACACCGCTAAGCCCCAGCATTTT.

The chain carries TRBV4-1 and TRBJ2-1; 7 nucleotides agree with TRBD1. Looked up from germline, CDR1 is MGHRA and CDR2 is YSYEKL. The CDR3 runs 13 residues. The trim removed 6 bases at V and 10 bases at J, leaving 9 bases unmatched. The CDR3 sequence: CASRPMGQLEQFF. The CDR3 DNA reads TGCGCCAGCAGGCCAATGGGACAGCTAGAGCAGTTCTTC.

This sequence joins TRBV4-1 and TRBJ2-4; D is undetermined. CDR1 and CDR2 from the germline V gene are MGHRA and YSYEKL. CDR3 size: 22 residues. The V end lost 0 bases, the J end lost 0 bases, and 27 bases lay between the germline ends. CDR3 region: CASSQDSTASYRESLAKNIQYF. The CDR3 DNA sequence: TGCGCCAGCAGCCAAGATAGTACGGCTTCGTACAGAGAATCCCTAGCCAAAAACATTCAGTACTTC.

This clone appeared a few times. In nucleotides, the CDR3 is TGTGCCAGCAGCCAAGGACCCCAGGTCGGCGGGGAGAGCTACAATGAGCAGTTCTTC. This gives the protein CASSQGPQVGGESYNEQFF. This rearrangement joins TRBV4-2 to TRBJ2-1; tentatively, D is TRBD2 (6 bases). The V end lost 1 base, the J end lost 3 bases, and 22 bases lay between the germline ends. Per germline, CDR1 LGHNA and CDR2 YNFKEQ. This CDR3 comprises 19 residues.

The chain recombines TRBV7-6 with TRBJ2-2; D is possibly TRBD1 (5 bases). V lost 5 bases and J lost 6, with 16 bases in between. The CDR3 has 15 residues. CDR1 is SGHVS, CDR2 FNYEAQ, per germline. CDR3 amino acids: CASSLRGQESGELFF. CDR3 coding DNA: TGTGCCAGCAGCCTAAGAGGACAAGAGTCCGGGGAGCTGTTTTTT.

This chain connects TRBV21-1 to TRBJ1-3; the table calls TRBD1, which could not be checked here. TRBV21-1 is classified as a pseudogene. This CDR3 is built from 18 residues. The CDR3: CASSKIRGRGSAGNTIYF. The CDR3 nucleotides are TGTGCCAGCAGCAAGATAAGAGGCAGGGGAAGTGCTGGAAACACCATATATTTT.